Listed here are 15 T cell receptor beta chains from one sample, sequenced in a study of OX40 agonist ivuxolimab in advanced cancers. Profiled with immunoSEQ multiplex PCR; TCRdb holds only in-frame clones, not every one. Of 65,000 or so clones listed, about 92% were seen once; the top ten hold about an eighth. Sequenced material: CD4+ or CD8+ T cells sorted from blood, taken in a trial of the OX40 agonist ivuxolimab. These receptors came from an adult with an advanced solid tumor such as melanoma, head and neck, liver or kidney cancer.

This clone was picked up one time. The chain links TRBV7-2 to TRBJ2-5, with 8 bases identical to TRBD2. This CDR3 spans 16 amino acids. Germline-derived CDR1 and CDR2 are SGHTA and FQGNSA. J was trimmed by 4 bases and V by 2 bases; bases with no gene match: 9. The CDR3 DNA reads TGTGCCAGCAGCTTATTTACGGCGGGAGGCCCAGAGACCCAGTACTTC. This translates into CASSLFTAGGPETQYF.

The rearrangement joins TRBV15 to TRBJ2-7; D may correspond to TRBD1 or TRBD2 (6 bases each). With 3 bases removed from V and 0 bases from J, the gap between germline ends came to 18 bases. There are 17 residues in the CDR3. CDR1 and CDR2 (germline): LNHNV, YYDKDF (reference sequence). CDR3: CATSSLIPGGLSYEQYF. In DNA form, the CDR3 reads TGTGCCACCAGCAGTCTAATCCCCGGGGGCCTCTCCTACGAGCAGTACTTC.

The J gene is TRBJ1-1, the V gene TRBV4-3; D might be TRBD1 (6 bases). Germline CDR1 is LGHNA and CDR2 is YSLEER. The CDR3 has 14 residues. Trimming removed 3 bases at V and 0 bases at J, with 8 bases between. The CDR3 sequence: CASSQDRLNTEAFF. The CDR3 DNA is TGCGCCAGCAGCCAGGACAGATTGAACACTGAAGCTTTCTTT.

The chain recombines TRBV5-1 with TRBJ2-1; D is unclear. CDR1 is SGHRS and CDR2 is YFSETQ in the germline V gene. The CDR3 loop spans 13 amino acids. The V and J ends lost 1 base and 0 bases respectively, with 2 bases between them. The CDR3 DNA reads as TGCGCCAGCAGCTTGTCCTCCTACAATGAGCAGTTCTTC. Its protein is CASSLSSYNEQFF.

This clone was observed a single time. This chain links TRBV27 with TRBJ2-1, with D perhaps matching TRBD2 (6 bases). Deletions cut 4 bases from V and 8 bases from J, with 15 bases between. The germline gives CDR1 MNHEY, CDR2 SMNVEV (reference sequence). The CDR3 consists of 14 residues. The CDR3 reads CASSYGSWGDEQFF. CDR3 DNA: TGTGCCAGCAGTTATGGCAGCTGGGGGGATGAGCAGTTCTTC.

The chain uses TRBV19 and TRBJ2-3; 9 nucleotides match TRBD2. This CDR3 has 13 amino acids. CDR1 LNHDA and CDR2 SQIVND come from the germline V gene (reference sequence). J gave up 4 bases and V 10 bases, and 6 bases lay outside the gene matches. CDR3 sequence reads: CATLAGWADTQYF. The CDR3 DNA sequence: TGTGCCACCCTAGCGGGGTGGGCAGATACGCAGTATTTT.

This clone was observed a few times. The chain joins TRBV5-1 to TRBJ1-1; D unclear. V lost 0 bases and J 0 bases, leaving 15 bases between the germline ends. CDR1 and CDR2 from the germline V gene are SGHRS and YFSETQ. The CDR3 is made up of 17 amino acids. This chain's CDR3 is CASSLVGGRTLNTEAFF. The CDR3 DNA sequence: TGCGCCAGCAGCTTGGTTGGAGGCCGGACGCTGAACACTGAAGCTTTCTTT.

This sequence joins TRBV5-6 and TRBJ1-6; D remains ambiguous. The germline V and J ends were trimmed by 3 bases and 7 bases, with 8 bases remaining between them. Germline assignment: CDR1 SGHDT and CDR2 YYEEEE. This CDR3 is built from 13 residues. The CDR3 here is CASSYGLNSPLHF. The CDR3 nucleotides are TGTGCCAGCAGCTATGGCCTGAATTCACCCCTCCACTTT.

V usage is TRBV6-5 and J usage is TRBJ1-1; no reliable D call. Germline V gene sequence: CDR1 MNHEY, CDR2 SVGAGI. V was pared by 2 bases and J by 3 bases, with 7 bases between. This CDR3 region has 13 residues. CDR3 in DNA: TGTGCCAGCAGTTACGCTGGGCACACTGAAGCTTTCTTT. The encoded protein is CASSYAGHTEAFF.

This clone is medium-sized (0.01 to 0.1%) within its sample. CDR3 nucleotide sequence: TGTGCCAGCGCAAACGGGGGGCATTCACCCCTCCACTTT. It translates to CASANGGHSPLHF. The chain is built from TRBV7-9 and TRBJ1-6; possibly TRBD1 for D (6 bases). There are 13 residues in the CDR3. CDR1 and CDR2 from the germline V gene are SEHNR and FQNEAQ (reference sequence). V was trimmed by 8 bases and J by 8 bases, leaving 13 bases between them.

About this clone: Other DNA sequences within the sample encode an identical CDR3. V gene TRBV7-6 combines with J gene TRBJ1-5, with no clear D. CDR1 and CDR2 from the germline V gene are SGHVS and FNYEAQ. This CDR3 region has 14 residues. V lost 0 bases to trimming and J lost 0 bases, with 3 bases between them. The CDR3 DNA reads TGTGCCAGCAGCTTAGCGGGTAGCAATCAGCCCCAGCATTTT. Its translation: CASSLAGSNQPQHF. The full variable domain, with the rest looked up from reference TRBV7-6 and TRBJ1-5, is GAGVSQSPRYKVTKRGQDVALRCDPISGHVSLYWYRQALGQGPEFLTYFNYEAQQDKSGLPNDRFSAERPEGSISTLTIQRTEQRDSAMYRCASSLAGSNQPQHFGDGTRLSIL.

The chain carries TRBV5-1 and TRBJ2-3; either TRBD1 or TRBD2 may fit D (5 bases each). Germline V gene sequence: CDR1 SGHRS, CDR2 YFSETQ. This CDR3 has 16 residues. The ends were cut back, 1 base at V and 7 bases at J, with 19 bases in the middle. The CDR3 DNA reads as TGCGCCAGCAGCTTGTCGGGACCTCCCCGCGCGAATACGCAGTATTTT. Translating it yields CASSLSGPPRANTQYF.

The chain has TRBV7-3 and TRBJ2-3; D uncertain. CDR3 length: 14 amino acids. V lost 0 bases and J 2 bases, leaving 6 bases between the germline ends. Germline lookup yields CDR1 SGHTA and CDR2 FQGTGA. For the CDR3, the DNA is TGTGCCAGCAGCTTAACAGGCCCCACAGATACGCAGTATTTT. This codes for CASSLTGPTDTQYF.

CDR3 amino acids: CASSYGTGGTDTQYF. The CDR3 nucleotides read TGTGCCAGCAGTTATGGGACAGGGGGCACAGATACGCAGTATTTT. This rearrangement joins TRBV27 to TRBJ2-3; 10 positions match TRBD1. V shed 4 bases and J 1 base; nucleotides not matched to a gene: 2. Germline loops: CDR1 MNHEY, CDR2 SMNVEV (reference sequence). The CDR3 is 15 residues long.

The chain carries TRBV9 and TRBJ1-2; the D is unclear. The CDR3 contains 14 residues. Trimming stripped 5 bases from V and 1 base from J, with 12 bases between. Per the germline V gene, CDR1 is SGDLS and CDR2 is YYNGEE. CDR3 coding DNA: TGTGCCAGCAGGGGAAAGCACGGTAACTATGGCTACACCTTC. This sequence encodes CASRGKHGNYGYTF. The whole variable domain, filled in from reference TRBV9 and TRBJ1-2, reads DSGVTQTPKHLITATGQRVTLRCSPRSGDLSVYWYQQSLDQGLQFLIQYYNGEERAKGNILERFSAQQFPDLHSELNLSSLELGDSALYFCASRGKHGNYGYTFGSGTRLTVV.